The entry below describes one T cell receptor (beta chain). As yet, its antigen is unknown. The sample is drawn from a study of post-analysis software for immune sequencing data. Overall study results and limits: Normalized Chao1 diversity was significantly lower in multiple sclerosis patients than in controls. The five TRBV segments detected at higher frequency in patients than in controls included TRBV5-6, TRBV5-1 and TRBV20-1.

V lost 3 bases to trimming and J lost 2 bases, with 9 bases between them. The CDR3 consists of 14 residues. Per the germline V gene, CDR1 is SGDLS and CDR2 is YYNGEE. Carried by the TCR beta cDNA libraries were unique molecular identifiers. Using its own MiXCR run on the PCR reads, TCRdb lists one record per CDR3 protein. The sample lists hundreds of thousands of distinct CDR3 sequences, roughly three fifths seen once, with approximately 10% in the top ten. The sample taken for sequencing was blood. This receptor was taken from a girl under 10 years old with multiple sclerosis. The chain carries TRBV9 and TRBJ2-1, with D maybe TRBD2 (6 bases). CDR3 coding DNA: TGTGCCAGCAGCGCTGTAGCGGCCTACAATGAGCAGTTCTTC. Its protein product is CASSAVAAYNEQFF.